This T cell receptor (beta chain) appears in the sequencing data of a study of PD-L1 blockade in urothelial cancer. Background on the study: Blood was analyzed 3 weeks (second dose) and 6 weeks after treatment start. Study-wide results and limits: In blood at 3 weeks, tumor-associated clones expanded more among patients with durable benefit.

TCRdb's copy holds only in-frame clones and misses some; the assay was immunoSEQ multiplex PCR. This sample has approximately 50,000 clones; roughly 84% occur once, and the top ten carry around 22%. Time point denoted: pretreatment peripheral blood. Concerning this clone: As yet, its antigen is unknown.

V dropped 1 base and J dropped 5; count of bases not matched to a gene: 6. Germline loops: CDR1 LGHNA, CDR2 YNFKEQ. The CDR3 length is 16 residues. This TCR was sampled from a man between 60 and 75 years old with urothelial cancer. The material sequenced was PBMCs, taken around atezolizumab (anti-PD-L1) treatment. V and J are TRBV4-2 and TRBJ2-3; 10 nucleotides match TRBD2. CDR3 nucleotides: TGTGCCAGCAGCCAAGCAAGCGGGGGGGCCCAAGATACGCAGTATTTT. Translation gives CASSQASGGAQDTQYF.